This passage covers 7 T cell receptor beta chains from one sample sequenced in a study of identical twins (TCRdb year 2016). Libraries were prepared through 5' RACE. The data were produced on an Illumina HiSeq 2000. TCRdb cleaned the public reads at Q25 with fastp, built clones with MiXCR and kept in-frame beta chains. CDR3 protein sequences are deduplicated, and each keeps its most common genes and DNA. Recorded for this sample are approximately 240,000 distinct CDR3 sequences; about 14% of them occurred a single time. The top ten clones comprise approximately 9.3% of the sample. The sample was memory (CD45RO+) T cells sorted from blood. The label giving this sample's cell subset or site can be read as: CD45RO+ enriched T cells. The receptor set was obtained from a woman aged 18-35 years in good health.

The chain recombines TRBV14 with TRBJ1-2, with unresolved D. V lost 4 bases and J lost 6, with 9 bases in between. The CDR3 totals 12 residues. Germline V gives CDR1 SGHDN, CDR2 FVKESK. The DNA of the CDR3 is TGTGCCAGCAGCCCGACGGTGAATGGCTACACCTTC. It yields the protein CASSPTVNGYTF.

V is TRBV12-3 or TRBV12-4 and J is TRBJ2-2; 11 bases align to TRBD1. The CDR3 has 14 residues. The J segment lost 7 bases and the V segment lost 6 bases, leaving 4 bases of the junction unmatched. CDR3 sequence reads: CASRGQGAGGELFF. The CDR3, as DNA: TGTGCCAGCAGAGGACAGGGGGCGGGCGGGGAGCTGTTTTTT.

A few counts support this clonotype. The rearrangement uses TRBV20-1 and TRBJ2-3, with 7 bases identical to TRBD1. V was clipped by 8 bases and J by 6 bases; unmatched bases: 17. Germline assignment: CDR1 DFQATT and CDR2 SNEGSKA (reference sequence). The length of the CDR3 is 15 residues. CDR3 amino acids: CSTKTGSLRTDTQYF. In DNA form, the CDR3 reads TGCAGTACAAAGACAGGGAGCCTGAGAACCGATACGCAGTATTTT.

This clonotype appeared many times. The gene calls are TRBV9 and TRBJ2-7, with no clear D. The CDR3 contains 14 residues. Germline assignment: CDR1 SGDLS and CDR2 YYNGEE. The ends were cut back, 2 bases at V and 5 bases at J, with 14 bases in the middle. CDR3 nucleotide sequence: TGTGCCAGCAGCGTTTCCGGGTGGAACGACGAGCAGTACTTC. The encoded protein is CASSVSGWNDEQYF.

The table lists this clonotype with a few counts. The chain is built from TRBV5-1 and TRBJ2-5; 10 nucleotides agree with TRBD2. The CDR3 consists of 15 residues. Germline trimming cut 5 bases from V and 3 bases from J; bases unmatched to any gene: 7. Germline-derived CDR1 and CDR2 are SGHRS and YFSETQ. The CDR3 spells CASRRTSGLEETQYF. In nucleotides, the CDR3 is TGCGCCAGCAGACGGACTAGCGGTCTCGAAGAGACCCAGTACTTC.

V and J are TRBV5-1 and TRBJ2-5, with D possibly TRBD2 on 5 matching bases. The CDR3 covers 17 residues. The germline V gene encodes CDR1 SGHRS and CDR2 YFSETQ. V was cut by 0 bases and J by 2 bases, with 17 bases left in between. Here the CDR3 DNA reads TGCGCCAGCAGCTTGGCGATCGGAGCGAGGGCACAAGAGACCCAGTACTTC. It translates to CASSLAIGARAQETQYF.

The chain combines TRBV3-1 with TRBJ1-6; D may be TRBD1 (6 bases). Trimming took 3 bases from V and 13 from J, leaving 13 bases between them. This CDR3 contains 13 residues. The V gene's germline CDR1 is LGHDT and CDR2 YNNKEL (reference sequence). The CDR3 region is CASSQNRDPPLHF. The CDR3 DNA follows: TGTGCCAGCAGCCAGAACAGGGACCCTCCCCTCCACTTT.